This T cell receptor (beta chain) appears in the sequencing data of a study of shared clonotypes between healthy human individuals (dated by TCRdb to about 2020). In the study overall: Two women and three men aged 18 to 49 years were included in the cohort. Blood TCR repertoires of four to six healthy adults were deeply sequenced to estimate repertoire size and the extent of clonotype sharing between individuals. Libraries were prepared and TCR repertoires were sequenced by different laboratories using diverse techniques, in order to increase sequencing depth and limit assay-specific biases. Per donor, three plates each were used for CD4 naive and CD4 memory, two for CD8 naive, and one for CD8 memory. Leukapheresis yielded between about 0.8 and 9.5 billion PBMCs per donor.

General findings and caveats noted by the study authors: Larger estimated clonotype richness was generally found for naive subsets than for memory subsets. Even with the large sequencing depth, rarefaction of the sorted-subset datasets indicated that sequencing was incomplete. Because the study included only a small number of donors, the genetic and exposure-history diversity represented was limited. Sampling was restricted to blood, and TCR repertoires in tissue are likely to differ from TCR repertoires in blood. Compared with non-shared clonotypes, the clonotypes found in all four sorted-subset donors had higher generation probabilities. When a few donors were compared, the shared fraction of clonotypes was 5% to 6.5% for naive CD4, about 4% for naive CD8, 2.3% for memory CD4, and 0.4% for memory CD8. Pairwise subsampling led to the expectation that sequencing depth would affect the degree of clonotype sharing among donors.

CD8 naive samples were CD45RO-negative cells positively selected for CCR7, giving a CD45RA+CCR7+ population that excluded TemRA cells. The donors were healthy, HIV-negative adults with no recently reported acute infections or vaccinations. Every donor was a Caucasian adult residing in Nashville, Tennessee, USA. Blood was obtained by leukapheresis, after which PBMCs were separated by Ficoll-Histopaque density gradient centrifugation and cryopreserved in liquid nitrogen vapor phase. Analytical flow cytometry was used to check the purity and quantity of each magnetically sorted T cell population. Genomic DNA was isolated from each sorted fraction and quantified by UV absorbance on a Nanodrop 2000c. Using the deep immunoSEQ assay, multiplex PCR amplified TCR CDR3 regions from genomic DNA. Extracted genomic DNA from each cell subset was distributed evenly across all wells of several immunoSEQ 96-well plates, and each plate was treated as a replicate. For sorted subsets, roughly 200 ng of genomic DNA, equivalent to 25,000 to 30,000 T cell genomes, went into each replicate PCR. Purified libraries were measured with a Qubit 3.0 fluorometer, size-checked on a Bioanalyzer 2100, and measured again with the KAPA Library Quantification kit. Every immunoSEQ 96-well plate was sequenced on a separate single-read 150-cycle Illumina NextSeq 550 flow cell. Processing in the source paper ran as follows. Because only junctional sequences without quality scores were contained in the immunoSEQ output, filtering matching that applied to full-length reads could not be performed. To assign V/J genes and CDR3, sequences were annotated against IMGT germline references using PyIR, a Python wrapper for IgBLAST v1.9. Reads with weak V/J assignments (E-value above 1e-6), missing CDR3, stop codons, out-of-frame junctions, or ambiguous translated residues were removed. V3J clonotypes were defined as sequences sharing the same inferred V gene, J gene, and CDR3 amino acid sequence. Percentage overlap between repertoires was calculated by dividing the number of shared unique clonotypes by the size of the smaller repertoire. RTK rarefaction, the Chao1 estimator, and Recon v2.1 estimates of unobserved clonotypes were used to assess repertoire richness. Generation probabilities were computed with OLGA for all TCRbeta clonotypes obtained by the gDNA method from several donors. Sourced from immuneACCESS, this table was stored by TCRdb with only in-frame sequences that have V and J called. A share of the clones is absent; for the studies checked, an unresolved V gene accounts for under half, and the remainder has no known explanation. For V, J and clone size, that table is used; D and trimming come from the DNA. The sample table shows about 680,000 clones, and about 90% are seen once. The ten largest clones add up to roughly 24% of the sample.

This clone was seen a few times. What antigen it recognizes has not been identified. No clone much larger than this one lies a single base away; base qualities are absent. Germline trimming amounts to 7 bases on V and 5 bases on J, with 16 as the count of junction bases outside the gene matches. The CDR3 starts with the cysteine, ends with the phenylalanine, and has 18 residues. The retained sequence is limited to the CDR3, 54 bases, with the frame set at the first base. CDR1 and CDR2, looked up from the germline V gene (reference sequence), are SEHNR and FQNEAQ. The receptor was isolated from a man aged 30 to 39 in good health. Recombination linked TRBV7-9 to TRBJ2-1, with 11 central nucleotides matching TRBD2. Sequencing was done on a sample of naive CD8+ T cells sorted from blood. What this sample's cell subset or site label stands for: CD45RA+CCR7+. The DNA sequence is as follows: TGTGCCAGCACTCCCAGCGTAGCGGGAGGGCCGGTCGACAATGAGCAGTTCTTC. It codes for CASTPSVAGGPVDNEQFF.